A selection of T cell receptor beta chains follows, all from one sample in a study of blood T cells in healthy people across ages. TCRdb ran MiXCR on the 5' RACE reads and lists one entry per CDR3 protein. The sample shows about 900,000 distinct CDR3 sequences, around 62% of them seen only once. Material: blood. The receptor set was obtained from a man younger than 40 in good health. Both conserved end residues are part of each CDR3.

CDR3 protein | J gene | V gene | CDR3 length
CASSLAAGGRADTQYF | TRBJ2-3 | TRBV12-3/TRBV12-4 | 16
CASSLTPGASYNEQFF | TRBJ2-1 | TRBV7-2 | 16
CASSPAIDGYEQYF | NA | TRBV4-3 | 14
CASNGEGQVIGLKKLFF | TRBJ1-4 | TRBV25-1 | 17
CASSILRQGSIQPQHF | TRBJ1-5 | TRBV19 | 16
CSAVQLYGYTF | TRBJ1-2 | TRBV29-1 | 11
CASSTQALAGKNIQYF | TRBJ2-4 | TRBV6-5 | 16
CSSDPGSSYEQYF | TRBJ2-7 | TRBV20-1 | 13
CASSGLGGWDQPQHF | TRBJ1-5 | TRBV9 | 15
CATSGGLAGGQETQYF | TRBJ2-5 | TRBV15 | 16
CASSPTSRGGGADQPQHF | TRBJ1-5 | TRBV4-1 | 18
CATSRAWTGGFREQYF | NA | TRBV15 | 16
CASSLGNLYGYTF | TRBJ1-2 | TRBV7-9 | 13
CSVELGGWSKNIQYF | TRBJ2-4 | TRBV29-1 | 15
CASSSRRRDDQPQHF | TRBJ1-5 | TRBV12-3/TRBV12-4 | 15
CASSLSFPIGSYNEQFF | TRBJ2-1 | TRBV7-3 | 17
CASSFGPGSADGYTF | TRBJ1-2 | TRBV12-3/TRBV12-4 | 15
CAVGGTDTQYF | TRBJ2-3 | TRBV12-3/TRBV12-4 | 11
CSANVGGAGRQETQYF | TRBJ2-5 | TRBV20-1 | 16
CASSTKRGGSAGANVLTF | TRBJ2-6 | TRBV7-8 | 18
CASSLFAGPNTGELFF | TRBJ2-2 | TRBV7-3 | 16
CASSPPSNNEQFF | TRBJ2-1 | TRBV12-3/TRBV12-4 | 13
CASSYSSQGSQPQHF | TRBJ1-5 | TRBV6-6 | 15
CASGLEGNIQYF | TRBJ2-4 | TRBV6-2/TRBV6-3 | 12
CASSQGQQNEKLFF | TRBJ1-4 | TRBV4-1 | 14
CASSSTRGDEQFF | TRBJ2-1 | TRBV12-3/TRBV12-4 | 13
CSVVGSGQPQHF | TRBJ1-5 | TRBV29-1 | 12
CASIDIPGQAISEQYF | NA | TRBV6-2/TRBV6-3 | 16
CASSVVREQYF | TRBJ2-7 | TRBV6-2/TRBV6-3 | 11
CASSLSSGGSGTGELFF | TRBJ2-2 | TRBV5-1 | 17
CASSQVLDMSGNTIYF | TRBJ1-3 | TRBV4-2 | 16
CAIGLQRNEQYF | TRBJ2-7 | TRBV10-3 | 12
CASSYRFEQYF | TRBJ2-7 | TRBV7-2 | 11
CASIGRPSGANVLTF | TRBJ2-6 | TRBV6-5 | 15
CAISDSGGSYNEQFF | TRBJ2-1 | TRBV10-3 | 15
CASSLTPGLAGDETQYF | TRBJ2-5 | TRBV7-9 | 17
CSVEEGLSGEQYF | NA | TRBV29-1 | 13
CASSERGPEGYTF | TRBJ1-2 | TRBV2 | 13
CSARVSGYQPQHF | TRBJ1-5 | TRBV20-1 | 13
CASSPEGGYYEQYF | TRBJ2-7 | TRBV18 | 14
CASRGVGEIAKNIQYF | TRBJ2-4 | TRBV6-1 | 16
CASSLGVGALWGYTF | TRBJ1-2 | TRBV7-2 | 15
CASSQLYTDTQYF | TRBJ2-3 | TRBV4-1 | 13
CASSPGQHYGYTF | TRBJ1-2 | TRBV9 | 13
CASSKGRRDRAPYEQYF | TRBJ2-7 | TRBV21-1 | 17
CASSLSTIPNTEAFF | TRBJ1-1 | TRBV7-3 | 15
CSAKYSGGLQETQYF | TRBJ2-5 | TRBV20-1 | 15
CASSQGRSAGRPQQYF | TRBJ2-7 | TRBV14 | 16
CASSQGWDRNNEQFF | TRBJ2-1 | TRBV14 | 15
CASSIQGTSYNEQFF | TRBJ2-1 | TRBV7-6 | 15
CASSENPEAGGGYTF | TRBJ1-2 | TRBV6-4 | 15
CASSQGTGNSPLHF | TRBJ1-6 | TRBV4-3 | 14
CSVEDPRLAGGLSYNEQFF | TRBJ2-1 | TRBV29-1 | 19